The source of this T cell receptor (beta chain) is a study of OX40 agonist ivuxolimab in advanced cancers. Study details: Given to patients was ivuxolimab, an agonistic anti-OX40 (CD134) antibody. Study results and limitations: Low normalized T-cell clonal expansion also characterized some of the nonresponders.

Germline CDR1 is GTSNPN and CDR2 is SVGIG (reference sequence). V shed 0 bases and J shed 4 bases, with 9 bases lying between them. CDR3 length: 13 residues. Clones were sequenced by immunoSEQ multiplex PCR, and TCRdb holds only the in-frame ones, with some missing. The sample has 59,000 or so clones; 75% to 90% are singletons. A note on this clone: Its antigen is undetermined.

V is TRBV30 and J is TRBJ1-1; no firm D call. The sequencing here drew on CD4+ or CD8+ T cells sorted from blood, taken in a trial of the OX40 agonist ivuxolimab. This sequence was found in an adult with an advanced solid tumor such as melanoma, head and neck, liver or kidney cancer. CDR3 in DNA: TGTGCCTGGAGTGTACGGGCTCGCACTGAAGCTTTCTTT. This translates into CAWSVRARTEAFF.